Sequencing of this TCR beta chain was carried out in a study of beta chain features in type 1 diabetes. About this clone: The antigen is undetermined.

Sorted populations were all over 98% pure. Since all of the isolated RNA was reverse transcribed, expressed TCRB transcripts were what got sequenced. The average output of naive, central memory and regulatory T cell samples was about 3.57 million reads. Profiling relied on immunoSEQ multiplex PCR, and the TCRdb table lists in-frame clones only, not all of them. In the table there are 430,000 or so clones, roughly an eighth of which are singletons. Study-wide results and limits: Among all four CD4+ subsets, Type 1 diabetes patients had TCRB CDR3s that were moderately but significantly shorter.

V trimming: 6 bases; J trimming: 2 bases; junction bases outside the gene matches: 8. Germline CDR1 MNHEY, CDR2 SMNVEV (reference sequence). The CDR3 runs 15 residues. The chain is built from TRBV27 and TRBJ2-3; 7 positions match TRBD2. The source is a woman between 18 and 29 years old in good health. Sample: naive CD4+ T cells from blood. CDR3 sequence: CASSLAVPFTDTQYF. The CDR3 DNA reads as TGTGCCAGCAGCCTAGCGGTCCCCTTCACAGATACGCAGTATTTT.